This T cell receptor (beta chain) was sequenced for a study of cytomegalovirus exposure and HLA in healthy donors (TCRdb year 2017). About the study as a whole: An earlier analysis of some 620 of the donors reported 250 to 300 Gb of sequence data and 117 million unique TCR beta sequences obtained from 150 million to 200 million T cells. Among roughly 400 genotyped donors of the cohort, an average of roughly 230,000 unique TCR beta nucleotide sequences was sequenced per donor, of which 15% to 20% were non-productive. The study combined high-throughput TCR immunosequencing, statistical association of individual TCRs with disease status, and machine learning to predict cytomegalovirus infection status. Roughly 300 gigabases of sequencing data and approximately 93 million unique TCR sequences were included in an early release covering several hundred HLA-typed donors. Donor age, sex, ethnicity and CMV serostatus were collected together with the repertoire data. The study used immunosequencing to profile the T cell repertoires of some 600 subjects and linked those repertoires to cytomegalovirus serostatus. Typing coverage differed by locus: A, B, C, DRB1 and DQB1 were typed in roughly 620-630 donors, DQA1 in 500 to 550, DPA1 in approximately 600, and DPB1 in roughly 470. In a later genetic analysis, genome-wide SNP genotypes for about 55% of the 666 donors were used, and that subset was treated as a discovery cohort. To study patterns of TCR occurrence, a later analysis re-analyzed previously published TCR beta repertoires from 600 to 750 donors and added high-resolution HLA genotyping. Four or five DR-DQ haplotypes were treated as single units for association and clustering because of strong linkage in the cohort. To decide whether each TCR beta V gene segment behaved as functional or pseudogenic, an earlier analysis of approximately 600 of the donors relied on high-throughput TCR beta sequencing. Class I and class II HLA loci were covered by the typing at four-digit resolution. Rather than using new phenotypic data, the later analysis identified candidate immune exposures from TCR beta sequences and from how often those sequences occurred across donors. Among the roughly 390 genotyped donors, approximately 82% belonged to the genetic ancestry cluster associated with self-reported Caucasian donors. All discovery cohort repertoires had been generated using a single sequencing platform. A separate validation cohort of about 110 different subjects was used in addition to the roughly 640-subject first cohort. The study aimed to test whether cataloging public T cell receptors could reveal signatures of past pathogen exposure. Points the paper makes about the study in general: This cohort had only TCR beta chains sequenced, and the lack of alpha or paired-chain data limited which features could be detected. Linkage disequilibrium might explain the correlated functional status among segregating V segments, but an unknown experimental factor could not be ruled out. Because HLA typing was unavailable for some donors at each locus, only the typed subset was used in association tests. The study gave a list of 150 to 200 TCR beta chains associated with cytomegalovirus. Because counts were too low, roughly 17 rarely observed V segments, including chromosome 9 orphons, were left out of the earlier analysis of 587 of the donors. When HLA alleles, especially DR and DQ, strongly co-occurred, attributing TCR associations to individual alleles was difficult. Some IMGT-functional V segments, including TRBV6-2 and TRBV6-3, could not be distinguished by the 87-base-pair reads and were therefore excluded. According to a later analysis, most CMV-associated TCR beta chains appeared to be HLA-restricted, and the HLA associations seemed to be driven largely by CMV exposure. A group of highly shared sequence variants was considered likely to be a technical artifact of the sequencing pipeline. In a later analysis, more than 15,000 TCR beta sequences were associated with specific HLA alleles at a false discovery rate of 0.05. In a later analysis, HLA-associated TCR beta chains showed more clonal expansion and lower generation probabilities than non-associated chains that were equally common. The only immune exposure information available for the cohort was CMV serostatus. It was suggested by the authors that the approach could potentially be generalized to other disease states and immunological phenotypes. Cytomegalovirus status was reported to be diagnosed by the classifier with high specificity and sensitivity in both the original and validation cohorts. The presence/absence analyses assumed that sequencing depth was roughly uniform across donors, and that assumption may not be true. Most TCR sequences were observed very rarely across donors, whereas some public TCRs were present in many individuals. A further reported finding was that TCR beta sequences accurately predicted the HLA-A and HLA-B alleles for most subjects in the first cohort. In an earlier analysis of around 600 of the donors, most TCR beta V segments appeared in productive rearrangements about 90% or about 30% of the time, broadly matching IMGT annotations. In a later analysis, the rate of TCR association differed among HLA loci, with DRB1 alleles having the most associated TCRs and HLA-C alleles having the fewest. Compared with the approximately 720-donor mean, donors in an Asian-associated ancestry cluster had fewer N-insertions in productive TCRs, according to a later genetic analysis. A few of the identified cytomegalovirus-associated TCR beta chains were confirmed in vitro to be specific for cytomegalovirus antigens. In a later analysis, several top co-occurrence clusters were reported to appear linked to parvovirus B19, influenza, CMV and Epstein-Barr virus. In a later genetic analysis, a missense DCLRE1C variant was associated with V-gene and J-gene trimming of TCR beta chains, and the association was replicated in an independent cohort.

The CDR3 runs 14 residues from the cysteine to the phenylalanine. The read is trimmed to its CDR3 DNA, 42 bases read in frame from base 1. In the germline V gene, CDR1 corresponds to SGHRS and CDR2 to YFSETQ. Trimming removed 4 bases from V and 9 bases from J, leaving 19 bases between the germline ends. About this clone: No antigen is known for it. No base-level quality is on record; no much larger clone is a single base apart.

The method was the immunoSEQ multiplex PCR assay. The multiplex PCR relied on a mix of 60 forward primers for TCR Vbeta segments and 13 reverse primers for TCR Jbeta segments. The CDR3 region of rearranged TCR beta genes was amplified from genomic DNA with a multiplex PCR assay. The amplified TCR beta libraries were sequenced on the Illumina HiSeq System as 87-base-pair reads. On the authors' methods: A later analysis counted about 82 million unique TCR beta chains across the approximately 700 repertoires, and some 11 million of these chains were shared by at least two donors. To remove PCR and sequencing errors, raw reads were error-corrected and collapsed into unique sequences using a nearest-neighbor algorithm that merged closely related sequences. CDR3 sequences were aligned to IMGT reference sequences to assign V, D and J gene segments. Each retained sequence needed at least a six-nucleotide match to both a V gene segment and a J gene segment. A rearrangement was called productive if the CDR3 had no stop codons and remained in frame with V and J, and every other rearrangement was called non-productive. CDR3 was defined by IMGT convention, running from the second conserved V-encoded cysteine to the conserved J-encoded phenylalanine. Sequences without an unambiguous match to a single V gene segment were excluded from the earlier analysis of several hundred of the donors. In an earlier analysis of about 590 of the donors, a V segment was called functional when productive rearrangements were above 56.7%, and segregating when the standard deviation between donors exceeded 5%. To diagnose cytomegalovirus status from the catalog of TCR beta chain sequences, a statistical classification framework was built. In a later analysis, V and J genes were assigned by comparing TCR nucleotide sequences against IMGT/GENE-DB human TR gene sequences. Using the TCRdist pipeline, a later analysis assigned CDR3 sequences along with most-parsimonious VDJ recombination scenarios. In a later analysis, each TCR beta chain was defined by its CDR3 amino acid sequence together with its V-gene family, and reads without a unique V-gene family were excluded. A later analysis removed 600 or so highly shared, low-generation-probability nucleotide sequences to deal with suspected cross-contamination and a sequencing artifact. A later analysis calculated a clonal expansion index for each public chain from normalized within-repertoire ranks of inferred template counts. In a later analysis, generation probabilities were computed using a VDJ recombination model fitted to out-of-frame rearrangements, and the results were checked against IGoR. In a later analysis, hypergeometric tests were used to score TCR-TCR, TCR-HLA and TCR-CMV co-occurrence, with a repertoire-size bias correction applied to TCR pairs. False discovery rates were estimated in a later analysis by permuting HLA or CMV assignments 20 times. In a later analysis, co-occurring TCRs were grouped using DBSCAN, with TCRdist sequence similarity added in when clustering inside HLA-allele-positive subsets. Repertoires with fewer than 30,000 or more than 120,000 public chains, plus five repertoires with anomalous nucleotide sharing, were excluded from co-occurrence clustering. TCRdb's version of the immuneACCESS table is confined to in-frame rearrangements and falls short of the full clone set. An unresolved V gene accounts for under half of the shortfall where checked; the remainder is of unknown origin. Clone size and the V and J calls come from that table; the DNA yielded D and trimming. The sample has some 190,000 clones on record, 86% of them singletons. The ten largest make up around 0.31% of the sample.

The cohort comprised around 700 healthy bone marrow donors. Cohort members were all nominally healthy when sampled, although unrecorded immune exposures were likely present. The donor tested CMV seronegative, placing the donor among the 352 seronegative members of the cohort. Each donor provided a peripheral blood sample, and peripheral blood mononuclear cells were used for TCR beta sequencing. Genomic DNA extraction from the blood cell samples was performed with the Qiagen DNeasy Blood Extraction Kit. The clonotype originates from a woman younger than 45 in good health and CMV-seronegative. Sequenced material: PBMCs. The chain employs TRBV5-1 and TRBJ1-2; TRBD1 might be the D gene, on 6 matching bases. The nucleotide sequence is TGCGCCAGCAGCGCTCCTGGGGGCCCTAGAAGCTACACCTTC. Its product reads: CASSAPGGPRSYTF.